This is a list of T cell receptor beta chains from one sample in a study of human thymus T cells. The table came from immunoSEQ multiplex PCR; TCRdb's copy has only in-frame clones and leaves some out. The sample has some 57,000 clones; nearly 95% are singletons. Sequencing was performed on blood. The receptors were gathered from a boy younger than two with a congenital heart defect but otherwise immunologically healthy. CDR3s include the opening cysteine and the closing phenylalanine or tryptophan. D genes are given only for firm matches. Not every row has a clone size; where given, it reads once, few, many or a size class.

v_call: TRBV6-6; clone_size: -; d_call: TRBD1; j_call: TRBJ1-1; cdr3_aa: CASRDRLNTEAFF; cdr3_nt: TGTGCCAGCAGGGACAGGTTGAACACTGAAGCTTTCTTT
v_call: TRBV14; clone_size: -; d_call: TRBD2; j_call: TRBJ2-2; cdr3_aa: CASSQTLAGARWSAGELFF; cdr3_nt: TGTGCCAGCAGTCAAACCCTAGCGGGGGCGAGATGGTCCGCCGGGGAGCTGTTTTTT
v_call: TRBV28; clone_size: -; d_call: -; j_call: TRBJ2-1; cdr3_aa: CASSLMDGSGEQFF; cdr3_nt: TGTGCCAGCAGTTTAATGGACGGGAGCGGTGAGCAGTTCTTC
v_call: TRBV7-2; clone_size: -; d_call: -; j_call: TRBJ2-7; cdr3_aa: CASSFGGLAALEQYF; cdr3_nt: TGTGCCAGCAGCTTTGGGGGGCTAGCGGCCCTCGAGCAGTACTTC
v_call: TRBV6-6; clone_size: -; d_call: -; j_call: TRBJ2-5; cdr3_aa: CASSYRADQETQYF; cdr3_nt: TGTGCCAGCAGTTACCGTGCAGATCAAGAGACCCAGTACTTC
v_call: TRBV6-1; clone_size: -; d_call: -; j_call: TRBJ1-2; cdr3_aa: CASSEVIRFTNYGYTF; cdr3_nt: TGTGCCAGCAGTGAAGTAATTAGGTTTACTAACTATGGCTACACCTTC
v_call: TRBV7-8; clone_size: -; d_call: TRBD1; j_call: TRBJ2-5; cdr3_aa: CASSSRLADRRQETQYF; cdr3_nt: TGTGCCAGCAGCTCTAGATTGGCGGACAGGCGACAAGAGACCCAGTACTTC
v_call: TRBV15; clone_size: few; d_call: TRBD1; j_call: TRBJ1-1; cdr3_aa: CATSRDKDRGTEAFF; cdr3_nt: TGTGCCACCAGCAGAGATAAAGACAGGGGCACTGAAGCTTTCTTT
v_call: TRBV10-3; clone_size: -; d_call: TRBD2; j_call: TRBJ2-1; cdr3_aa: CAIREGLAGGFEQFF; cdr3_nt: TGTGCCATCAGGGAAGGACTAGCGGGGGGTTTTGAGCAGTTCTTC
v_call: TRBV5-6; clone_size: -; d_call: -; j_call: TRBJ1-4; cdr3_aa: CASSLGAGLEEKLFF; cdr3_nt: TGTGCCAGCAGCTTGGGGGCAGGGTTGGAGGAAAAACTGTTTTTT
v_call: TRBV2; clone_size: -; d_call: TRBD1; j_call: TRBJ2-7; cdr3_aa: CASRDRVWEQYF; cdr3_nt: TGTGCCAGCAGAGACAGGGTTTGGGAGCAGTACTTC
v_call: TRBV7-3; clone_size: once; d_call: -; j_call: TRBJ2-1; cdr3_aa: CASSPTGYSYNEQFF; cdr3_nt: TGTGCCAGCAGCCCGACCGGGTACTCCTACAATGAGCAGTTCTTC
v_call: TRBV7-3; clone_size: -; d_call: -; j_call: TRBJ2-5; cdr3_aa: CASSFGTQETQYF; cdr3_nt: TGTGCCAGCAGCTTCGGGACTCAAGAGACCCAGTACTTC
v_call: TRBV28; clone_size: -; d_call: TRBD2; j_call: TRBJ2-7; cdr3_aa: CASREWGRAHYEQYF; cdr3_nt: TGTGCCAGCAGAGAGTGGGGGAGGGCCCACTACGAGCAGTACTTC